The 23 T cell receptor beta chains below were found in one sample sequenced in a study of T cells in Graves' hyperthyroidism and ophthalmopathy. TCR beta CDR3 regions were amplified from RNA transcripts. An initial round of RT-PCR targeting the TCR CDR3 relied on the HTBI primer set. TCRdb ran MiXCR on the multiplex PCR reads and lists one entry per CDR3 protein. Of 360,000 or so distinct CDR3 sequences listed, roughly 20% were seen once; the top ten hold around 15%. Sequencing was carried out using blood. All receptors derive from a woman in her thirties or forties with Graves' ophthalmopathy.

This clonotype has at least ten counts. Sequence at one end of the junction differs from germline and may be a read error. J is TRBJ1-2 and V is TRBV7-9; TRBD1 aligns across 7 bases. The CDR3 totals 12 residues. Germline V gene sequence: CDR1 SEHNR, CDR2 FQNEAQ (reference sequence). CDR3 sequence reads: CASRDGPGTVIF. As DNA, the CDR3 is TGTGCCAGCAGAGATGGACCGGGGACAGTCATCTTC.

This clonotype appeared many times. The chain is built from TRBV2 and TRBJ2-5, with TRBD1 matching over 11 bases. The germline gives CDR1 SNHLY, CDR2 FYNNEI. The V gene end was trimmed by 5 bases and the J gene end by 7 bases; junction bases not matched to a gene: 3. This CDR3 contains 13 residues. CDR3 sequence reads: CASSLGQGATQYF. CDR3 nucleotide sequence: TGTGCCAGCAGTCTTGGACAGGGGGCGACCCAGTACTTC.

This clonotype has ten or more counts. The J gene is TRBJ2-6, the V gene TRBV5-1; possible D gene TRBD1, 6 bases. Trimming took 3 bases from V and 0 from J, leaving 16 bases between them. The germline V gene has CDR1 SGHRS and CDR2 YFSETQ. The CDR3 totals 18 residues. CDR3 protein: CASSSAGTMASGANVLTF. The CDR3 DNA is TGCGCCAGCAGCTCAGCCGGGACAATGGCCTCTGGGGCCAACGTCCTGACTTTC.

This clonotype has at least ten counts. The V gene is TRBV28, the J gene TRBJ1-1, with 7 bases identical to TRBD1. With V trimmed by 4 bases and J by 7 bases, 9 bases remained unmatched. The CDR3 extends over 14 amino acids. CDR1 is MDHEN, CDR2 SYDVKM, per germline. The CDR3 reads CASSSGQQLHEAFF. The CDR3 DNA reads TGTGCCAGCAGTTCGGGACAGCAACTACATGAAGCTTTCTTT.

This clonotype showed up many times. The rearrangement uses TRBV27 and TRBJ2-5; 9 bases line up with TRBD1. V gave up 2 bases and J gave up 5 bases; unmatched junction bases: 9. The germline V gene encodes CDR1 MNHEY and CDR2 SMNVEV (reference sequence). This CDR3 is built from 16 residues. The CDR3 nucleotides read TGTGCCAGCAGTTTAAGGTCCGGGACAGGGCCGGAGACCCAGTACTTC. Amino acid sequence: CASSLRSGTGPETQYF.

There are many counts of this clonotype. The V and J genes are TRBV27 and TRBJ2-7; a possible D gene is TRBD2 (5 bases). The CDR3 loop spans 15 amino acids. CDR1 is MNHEY, CDR2 SMNVEV, per germline (reference sequence). The V end was cut by 6 bases, the J end by 7 bases, with 22 bases between. The CDR3 sequence is CASSWRKTLTWEQYF. The DNA for the CDR3 is TGTGCCAGCAGCTGGAGGAAAACCCTGACCTGGGAGCAGTACTTC.

This clonotype was counted ten times or more. The genes are TRBV28 and TRBJ1-1; D not resolved. Trimming removed 6 bases from V and 7 bases from J, with 12 bases in between. Germline loops: CDR1 MDHEN, CDR2 SYDVKM. This CDR3 region has 12 residues. The CDR3 DNA follows: TGTGCCAGCAGCTCCGGACGGTATGAAGCTTTCTTT. Its protein is CASSSGRYEAFF.

This clonotype was seen more than once but under ten times. V usage is TRBV30 and J usage is TRBJ2-3, with D unclear. Germline lookup yields CDR1 GTSNPN and CDR2 SVGIG (reference sequence). V lost 4 bases and J 10 bases, leaving 15 bases between the germline ends. This CDR3 is built from 12 residues. The CDR3 nucleotides are TGTGCCTGGACCTTCGGGTACCCGCCGCAGTATTTT. Its protein product is CAWTFGYPPQYF.

The chain joins TRBV20-1 to TRBJ1-1; D remains ambiguous. Germline CDR1 is DFQATT and CDR2 is SNEGSKA (reference sequence). Trimming removed 4 bases from V and 0 bases from J, with 12 bases in between. The CDR3 is 14 amino acids. CDR3 in amino acids: CSANSQVLNTEAFF. As DNA, the CDR3 is TGCAGTGCTAACTCTCAGGTGTTGAACACTGAAGCTTTCTTT.

V gene TRBV6-1 combines with J gene TRBJ2-7, with 10 bases fitting TRBD2. V shed 5 bases and J 3 bases; nucleotides not matched to a gene: 7. The CDR3 length is 15 residues. Looked up from germline, CDR1 is MNHNS and CDR2 is SASEGT. The CDR3 DNA is TGTGCCAGCAGTAGGACTAGCGGAGCCTACTACGAGCAGTACTTC. This translates into CASSRTSGAYYEQYF.

This chain uses TRBV6-1 with TRBJ2-3, with D possibly matching TRBD2 (5 bases). V gave up 5 bases and J gave up 0 bases, with 9 bases separating them. This CDR3 has 14 amino acids. Germline V CDR1 and CDR2: MNHNS, SASEGT. The CDR3 reads CASSRGESTDTQYF. The CDR3 region has the DNA TGTGCCAGCAGTCGGGGAGAAAGCACAGATACGCAGTATTTT.

The V and J genes are TRBV24-1 and TRBJ1-5; 7 nucleotides match TRBD1. The CDR3 extends over 15 amino acids. Looked up from germline, CDR1 is KGHDR and CDR2 is SFDVKD. V trimming: 4 bases; J trimming: 0 bases; junction bases outside the gene matches: 2. The CDR3 nucleotides read TGTGCCACCAGTGAGGGGACAGATAGCAATCAGCCCCAGCATTTT. Its protein product is CATSEGTDSNQPQHF.

In its sample, this clonotype was seen many times. The CDR3 DNA sequence: TGCAGCGTGGTGGACAGGGTTAGGGACTATGGCTACACCTTC. Translation: CSVVDRVRDYGYTF. The chain is built from TRBV29-1 and TRBJ1-2, with 8 bases identical to TRBD1. The germline gives CDR1 SQVTM, CDR2 ANQGSEA. The ends lost 6 bases at V and 3 bases at J; junction bases unmatched: 9. The CDR3 has 14 residues.

This clonotype was seen at least ten times. Sequence at one end of the junction differs from germline and may be a read error. The V call is TRBV4-2, the J call TRBJ1-1; the D gene is possibly TRBD1 (5 bases). The CDR3 spans 14 residues. Germline CDR1 reads LGHNA; CDR2 reads YNFKEQ. CDR3 coding DNA: TGTGCCGGCAGCCCCGGGGCGGGGAACACTGAAGCTTTCTTT. This encodes CAGSPGAGNTEAFF.

This clonotype was found many times. The chain has TRBV6-5 and TRBJ2-7; no firm D call. This CDR3 is built from 11 residues. The germline V and J ends were trimmed by 1 base and 5 bases, with 3 bases remaining between them. CDR1 and CDR2 from the germline V gene are MNHEY and SVGAGI. CDR3 bases: TGTGCCAGCAGTTACTTGGACGAGCAGTACTTC. The encoded protein is CASSYLDEQYF.

The J gene is TRBJ2-7, the V gene TRBV12-5; perhaps TRBD2 as D (6 bases). This CDR3 contains 13 residues. The ends were cut back, 1 base at V and 3 bases at J, with 7 bases in the middle. Germline V gene lookup returns CDR1 LGHNT and CDR2 FRNRAP. CDR3 nucleotide sequence: TGTGCTAGTGGTTTGGAGGGAGGCTACGAGCAGTACTTC. It codes for CASGLEGGYEQYF.

This clonotype was seen many times. The rearrangement links TRBV27 to TRBJ2-7; perhaps TRBD2 as D (6 bases). Germline V lookup: CDR1 MNHEY, CDR2 SMNVEV (reference sequence). V was cut by 5 bases and J by 3 bases, with 17 bases left in between. CDR3 length: 15 amino acids. The CDR3 region is CASSPHWTIDYEQYF. The CDR3, as DNA: TGTGCCAGCAGTCCCCATTGGACTATAGACTACGAGCAGTACTTC.

This clonotype was picked up many times. The chain combines TRBV19 with TRBJ1-1; 9 bases align to TRBD1. The V segment lost 5 bases and the J segment 0 bases; nucleotides outside the gene matches: 7. From germline, CDR1 is LNHDA and CDR2 SQIVND (reference sequence). This CDR3 contains 16 residues. CDR3 amino acids: CASSPRDRVMNTEAFF. The CDR3 DNA is TGTGCCAGTAGTCCTCGGGACAGGGTCATGAACACTGAAGCTTTCTTT.

This clonotype was counted ten times or more. The chain joins TRBV7-8 to TRBJ1-6; 8 bases fit TRBD1. Germline V gene lookup returns CDR1 SGHVS and CDR2 FQNEAQ. CDR3 length equals 17 residues. The junction had 10 bases not matched to a gene; V was cut back by 5 bases and J by 4 bases. CDR3 residues: CASSLGQGTNYNSPLHF. As DNA, the CDR3 is TGTGCCAGCAGCCTAGGACAGGGAACGAATTATAATTCACCCCTCCACTTT.

This clonotype was seen at least ten times. This chain links TRBV30 with TRBJ1-1; D gene uncertain. The CDR3 consists of 13 residues. V dropped 5 bases and J dropped 3 bases, with 13 bases sitting between them. The germline CDR1 and CDR2 sequences are GTSNPN and SVGIG (reference sequence). The CDR3 nucleotides are TGTGCCTGGTCAAACGAGGGTTACACTGAAGCTTTCTTT. It codes for CAWSNEGYTEAFF.

At least ten counts were recorded for this clonotype. This rearrangement joins TRBV18 to TRBJ2-5, with 7 positions matching TRBD1. The germline V gene encodes CDR1 KGHSH and CDR2 LQKENI. The CDR3 totals 14 residues. The V gene end was trimmed by 4 bases and the J gene end by 2 bases; junction bases not matched to a gene: 4. The chain's CDR3 is CASSRSGGQETQYF. The CDR3, as DNA: TGTGCCAGCTCACGTTCAGGGGGACAAGAGACCCAGTACTTC. Together with reference TRBV18 and TRBJ2-5, the CDR3 gives the full variable domain: NAGVMQNPRHLVRRRGQEARLRCSPMKGHSHVYWYRQLPEEGLKFMVYLQKENIIDESGMPKERFSAEFPKEGPSILRIQQVVRGDSAAYFCASSRSGGQETQYFGPGTRLLVL.

This clonotype showed up many times. The chain links TRBV6-2 or TRBV6-3 to TRBJ2-7; perhaps TRBD2 as D (5 bases). The germline V gene encodes CDR1 MNHEY and CDR2 SVGEGT. V lost 2 bases and J 9 bases, leaving 14 bases between the germline ends. CDR3 size: 13 residues. The CDR3: CASSYAGPHGQYF. CDR3 sequence (DNA): TGTGCCAGCAGTTACGCGGGCCCACACGGGCAGTACTTC.

In this sample, this clonotype turned up many times. This chain uses TRBV7-9 with TRBJ2-7; a possible D gene is TRBD1 (6 bases). The CDR3 loop spans 15 amino acids. V was shortened by 1 base and J by 4 bases, with 14 bases between the two germline ends. The germline V gene has CDR1 SEHNR and CDR2 FQNEAQ (reference sequence). CDR3 region: CASSLVKGHWYEQYF. DNA for the CDR3: TGTGCCAGCAGCTTAGTTAAGGGACACTGGTACGAGCAGTACTTC.